These 19 T cell receptor beta chains originate from one sample sequenced in a study of identical twins. One entry per CDR3 protein results from TCRdb running MiXCR on the 5' RACE reads. The repertoire holds 450,000 to 650,000 distinct CDR3 sequences, with over 12% as singletons. The same sample was also used in a study of yellow fever vaccine responses in identical twins.

The sample was CD4+ T cells sorted from blood. The source is a woman younger than 30 in good health.

This clonotype was found a few times. In nucleotides, the CDR3 is TGTGCCAGCAGCTTAAGGACGGCAGGGCTCCATGGGGAGCAGTACTTC. Translation gives CASSLRTAGLHGEQYF. The chain combines TRBV7-9 with TRBJ2-7, with a possible D match to TRBD1 (5 bases). CDR1 SEHNR and CDR2 FQNEAQ come from the germline V gene (reference sequence). The CDR3 is 16 amino acids. The germline V and J ends were trimmed by 2 bases and 7 bases, with 21 bases remaining between them.

This clonotype was counted a few times. The chain carries TRBV28 and TRBJ2-6; D gene ambiguous. V lost 2 bases and J 0 bases, leaving 11 bases between the germline ends. The germline CDR1 and CDR2 sequences are MDHEN and SYDVKM. There are 17 residues in the CDR3. CDR3 sequence reads: CASSLDSRSSGANVLTF. Written as DNA, the CDR3 is TGTGCCAGCAGTTTAGATAGCAGAAGCTCTGGGGCCAACGTCCTGACTTTC.

This clonotype was counted at least ten times. The rearrangement joins TRBV4-1 to TRBJ2-4, with D possibly matching TRBD1 (5 bases). CDR3 length: 16 residues. The germline V gene has CDR1 MGHRA and CDR2 YSYEKL. Trimming left V 3 bases short and J 0 bases short, with 12 bases between. CDR3 nucleotide sequence: TGCGCCAGCAGCCACACAGGCACTCTAGCCAAAAACATTCAGTACTTC. Translating it yields CASSHTGTLAKNIQYF.

This clonotype showed up just a few times. The chain employs TRBV20-1 and TRBJ2-3; a possible D gene is TRBD1 (6 bases). The CDR3 is 17 amino acids. From germline, CDR1 is DFQATT and CDR2 SNEGSKA (reference sequence). Trimming stripped 4 bases from V and 0 bases from J, with 20 bases between. CDR3 region: CSATRTDRQFSTDTQYF. CDR3 DNA: TGCAGTGCTACCAGGACAGACAGACAATTTAGCACAGATACGCAGTATTTT.

This clonotype has just a few counts. This chain uses TRBV21-1 with TRBJ2-1. TRBV21-1 is termed a pseudogene. This CDR3 has 14 amino acids. The CDR3 sequence is CASNRKSSYNEQFF. CDR3 DNA: TGTGCCAGCAATCGGAAAAGCTCCTACAATGAGCAGTTCTTC.

This clonotype showed up just a few times. This rearrangement joins TRBV24-1 to TRBJ2-1; the match to TRBD2 covers 15 bases. The germline V gene encodes CDR1 KGHDR and CDR2 SFDVKD. The CDR3 has 19 amino acids. V shed 4 bases and J 1 base; nucleotides not matched to a gene: 7. CDR3 residues: CATSDQRTSGRASYNEQFF. In DNA, the CDR3 is TGTGCCACCAGTGACCAAAGGACTAGCGGGAGGGCTTCCTACAATGAGCAGTTCTTC.

This clonotype was found a few times. The genes are TRBV28 and TRBJ2-6; D unclear. Germline CDR1 MDHEN, CDR2 SYDVKM. The V end lost 6 bases, the J end lost 0 bases, and 9 bases lay between the germline ends. The CDR3 is 15 amino acids. The CDR3 loop reads CASRQESSGANVLTF. The DNA of the CDR3 is TGTGCCAGCAGGCAGGAAAGCTCTGGGGCCAACGTCCTGACTTTC. Full variable domain (remainder filled in from reference TRBV28 and TRBJ2-6): DVKVTQSSRYLVKRTGEKVFLECVQDMDHENMFWYRQDPGLGLRLIYFSYDVKMKEKGDIPEGYSVSREKKERFSLILESASTNQTSMYLCASRQESSGANVLTFGAGSRLTVL.

This clonotype came up a few times. The J gene is TRBJ1-4, the V gene TRBV19; the D is unclear. This CDR3 region has 11 residues. Trimming removed 6 bases at V and 13 bases at J, with 12 bases between. Germline CDR1 is LNHDA and CDR2 is SQIVND (reference sequence). The CDR3 region is CASSKSGRLFF. The CDR3 coding sequence is TGTGCCAGTAGCAAAAGTGGGAGACTGTTTTTT.

In this sample, this clonotype turned up a few times. J is TRBJ2-3 and V is TRBV18; maybe TRBD2 (7 bases). Germline V gives CDR1 KGHSH, CDR2 LQKENI. V shed 5 bases and J shed 1 base, with 13 bases lying between them. This CDR3 has 15 residues. The CDR3 sequence is CASSWGGGGTDTQYF. As DNA, the CDR3 is TGTGCCAGCTCATGGGGCGGGGGCGGCACAGATACGCAGTATTTT.

As DNA, the CDR3 is TGTGCCACCAGTGATTCACGGACTAGCGGGAGGTTAAATGAGCAGTTCTTC. Encoded protein: CATSDSRTSGRLNEQFF. V and J are TRBV24-1 and TRBJ2-1; 14 bases align to TRBD2. Looked up from germline, CDR1 is KGHDR and CDR2 is SFDVKD. The CDR3 loop spans 17 amino acids. Trimming cost V 2 bases and J 7 bases; bases outside gene matches: 6.

This clonotype was seen only a few times. The V call is TRBV20-1, the J call TRBJ1-5; D possibly corresponds to TRBD1 (5 bases). V was pared by 5 bases and J by 4 bases, with 9 bases between. Germline CDR1 reads DFQATT; CDR2 reads SNEGSKA (reference sequence). The CDR3 totals 12 residues. DNA of the CDR3: TGCAGTGCTGCCTCAGGGAATCAGCCCCAGCATTTT. Its translation: CSAASGNQPQHF.

This clonotype was detected only a few times. V gene TRBV6-5 combines with J gene TRBJ2-1, with 8 bases that match TRBD2. CDR1 is MNHEY and CDR2 is SVGAGI in the germline V gene. The CDR3 loop spans 14 amino acids. The V gene end was trimmed by 6 bases and the J gene end by 7 bases; junction bases not matched to a gene: 8. CDR3 nucleotide sequence: TGTGCCAGCAGAAACTCCCCGGGGGGGAATGAGCAGTTCTTC. It encodes CASRNSPGGNEQFF.

V is TRBV5-1 and J is TRBJ1-1, with a tentative D call TRBD1 (5 bases). The CDR3 has 13 residues. Looked up from germline, CDR1 is SGHRS and CDR2 is YFSETQ. Trimming cost V 4 bases and J 5 bases, with 12 bases left between them. This CDR3 is CASSKGELTEAFF. The CDR3 DNA is TGCGCCAGCAGCAAAGGGGAACTAACTGAAGCTTTCTTT.

V and J are TRBV5-1 and TRBJ2-1; a possible D gene is TRBD1 (5 bases). The germline V and J ends were trimmed by 0 bases and 2 bases, with 12 bases remaining between them. This CDR3 has 16 amino acids. The germline V gene has CDR1 SGHRS and CDR2 YFSETQ. The CDR3: CASSLGGRSTYNEQFF. The CDR3 DNA follows: TGCGCCAGCAGCTTGGGGGGCAGGTCAACCTACAATGAGCAGTTCTTC.

This clonotype was counted a few times. V usage is TRBV5-1 and J usage is TRBJ1-1, with TRBD1 identical over 7 bases. The CDR3 runs 15 residues. CDR1 is SGHRS, CDR2 YFSETQ, per germline. Losses at the gene ends were 4 bases for V and 1 base for J; bases not matched to a gene: 7. The CDR3, as DNA: TGCGCCAGCAGCCGGGACAGCGAGGGGAACACTGAAGCTTTCTTT. Its translation: CASSRDSEGNTEAFF.

There are a few counts of this clonotype. The chain combines TRBV6-4 with TRBJ2-2; no clear D. Trimming took 4 bases from V and 2 from J, leaving 5 bases between them. In germline, CDR1 is MRHNA, CDR2 SNTAGT. This CDR3 has 13 residues. The CDR3 is CASSGDNTGELFF. Written as DNA, the CDR3 is TGTGCCAGCAGTGGTGACAACACCGGGGAGCTGTTTTTT.

This chain links TRBV7-6 with TRBJ2-2, with D hard to call. Germline V gene sequence: CDR1 SGHVS, CDR2 FNYEAQ. The length of the CDR3 is 16 residues. The V and J ends lost 4 bases and 2 bases respectively, with 14 bases between them. This CDR3 reads CASSSETPTNTGELFF. The DNA for the CDR3 is TGTGCCAGCAGCTCCGAGACTCCAACTAACACCGGGGAGCTGTTTTTT.

This chain connects TRBV5-1 to TRBJ2-7, with 7 bases matching TRBD2. This CDR3 has 13 residues. V trimming: 4 bases; J trimming: 6 bases; junction bases outside the gene matches: 7. The germline V gene has CDR1 SGHRS and CDR2 YFSETQ. The DNA for the CDR3 is TGCGCCAGCAGCCCTCAACTAGCGCTCGAGCAGTACTTC. Translation: CASSPQLALEQYF.

This chain uses TRBV28 with TRBJ2-7; the match to TRBD1 covers 8 bases. Germline values: CDR1 MDHEN, CDR2 SYDVKM. This CDR3 spans 17 amino acids. V lost 5 bases, J lost 6 bases, and 18 bases stayed unmatched. The CDR3 protein is CASSPPPGQENGAEQYV. The CDR3 nucleotides read TGTGCCAGCAGTCCACCCCCGGGACAGGAAAATGGGGCCGAGCAGTACGTC.